This T cell receptor beta chain was sequenced during a study of control samples from healthy donors and cancer patients. Trimming took off 3 bases at V and 9 bases at J, with 8 bases between the two ends. Looked up from germline, CDR1 is PRHDT and CDR2 is FYEKMQ (reference sequence). The CDR3 extends over 11 amino acids. Some clones are missing from TCRdb's copy, which holds only in-frame ones; the method was immunoSEQ multiplex PCR. Among tens of thousands of clones listed, about 87% were seen once. The chain combines TRBV13 with TRBJ1-2; perhaps TRBD1 as D (5 bases). Material for sequencing was blood. The clonotype comes from a woman aged 65 to 85 in good health. CDR3 sequence reads: CASSLVGRYTF. CDR3 DNA sequence: TGTGCCAGCAGCTTGGTGGGGCGCTACACCTTC.